This T cell receptor (beta chain) was identified during a study of blood T cell repertoires in COVID-19. In the study overall: In each case, the material was cDNA or gDNA derived from T cells, B-cell-depleted T cells, or PBMCs.

Measured with immunoSEQ multiplex PCR; TCRdb has only the in-frame clones, and not every one. This table has 200,000 to 250,000 clones, around 90% appearing once. Germline lookup yields CDR1 LNHDA and CDR2 SQIVND (reference sequence). This CDR3 has 18 amino acids. The V segment lost 2 bases and the J segment 2 bases; nucleotides outside the gene matches: 9. The chain recombines TRBV19 with TRBJ2-6, with 7 bases matching TRBD1. The clonotype was recovered from a man aged 25-40 years with COVID-19, enrolled during active disease. The source material was peripheral blood. The chain's CDR3 is CASSIRAQGFPGANVLTF. The CDR3 DNA reads as TGTGCCAGTAGTATAAGAGCACAGGGGTTCCCTGGGGCCAACGTCCTGACTTTC.